The TCR beta chain described here comes from a study of OX40 agonist ivuxolimab in advanced cancers. In the study overall: Ivuxolimab, which targeted the costimulatory receptor OX40 (CD134), was an agonistic, fully human IgG2 monoclonal antibody. Intravenous ivuxolimab was administered to patients every 2 weeks at six dose levels: 0.01, 0.1, 0.3, 1.5, 3 and 10 mg/kg. Among the 50 to 55 dose-escalation patients, some 20 had hepatocellular carcinoma, approximately 15 melanoma, 9 renal cell carcinoma and 9 head and neck cancer. In the dose-escalation cohort, 82.7% of patients were male, and the mean age was around 60 years, with a range of roughly 23 to 85. Patients were allowed to have had prior anti-PD-1, anti-PD-L1 or anti-CTLA-4 therapy, and 40% to 45% of the dose-escalation patients had previously received checkpoint inhibitors. Partial responses occurred in three dose-escalation patients, of whom one had hepatocellular carcinoma and two had cutaneous melanoma. Peripheral TCRbeta sequencing aimed to test whether ivuxolimab altered TCR sequence diversity and caused clonal T-cell expansion. The paper describes the monotherapy dose-escalation part (N ≈ 49 patients) of the phase I trial of ivuxolimab. Here is what the overall study found, with its caveats: Low levels of normalized T-cell clonal expansion were also shown by some nonresponding patients. In partial responders in the 0.1-3.0 mg/kg groups, normalized peripheral clonal expansion was found to be among the lowest, especially among CD8+ T cells. At doses of 0.1 to 3.0 mg/kg, clonal expansion of both CD4+ and CD8+ blood T cells was observed from baseline to week 6. After ivuxolimab, CD8+ T cells had more expanded clones than CD4+ T cells on average. The antigen specificity of the peripheral T cells that underwent clonal expansion was not determined.

As to this clone: Its antigen is not yet known. There are no base qualities to consult, and no much larger clone falls within one base.

Patients with autoimmune disease history or receiving systemic immunosuppression were excluded from the trial. Peripheral blood for TCR sequencing was collected from all dose cohorts at baseline, on cycle 4 day 1, and on cycle 7 day 1. Samples were obtained from an open-label, multicenter, first-in-human phase I dose-escalation trial of ivuxolimab. Adults with locally advanced or metastatic melanoma, renal cell, hepatocellular, or head and neck squamous cell carcinoma were enrolled in the trial. Before TCR sequencing, CD4+ T cells and CD8+ T cells were sorted from peripheral blood as separate populations. Genomic DNA was isolated from the sorted cells so that the TCRbeta CDR3 region could be sequenced. The immunoSEQ Assay was used to sequence the TCRbeta CDR3 regions. Here the immuneACCESS table is served through TCRdb, limited to in-frame sequences with V and J called. Missing clones are a known gap in these copies; in checked studies unresolved V genes cover under half, and the rest lacks a known reason. This sample comprises over 30,000 clones, roughly 82% of them detected only once. Together, the top ten hold 1.8% of the sample.

The sample was CD4+ or CD8+ T cells sorted from blood, taken in a trial of the OX40 agonist ivuxolimab. This clonotype originated in an adult with an advanced solid tumor such as melanoma, head and neck, liver or kidney cancer.

The base sequence is TGTGCCAGTAGTACCGGAAAACTAGCGGGGGGTATCCAAGAGACCCAGTACTTC. This yields the protein CASSTGKLAGGIQETQYF. The rearrangement combines TRBV19 with TRBJ2-5; 12 nucleotides in the junction match TRBD2. Relative to germline, V is missing 4 bases and J is missing 1 base, with 10 bases of the junction outside any gene match. The germline V gene (reference sequence) yields LNHDA for CDR1 and SQIVND for CDR2. The CDR3 numbers 18 residues from cysteine through phenylalanine. The CDR3 DNA has 54 bases and is translated from base 1. Beyond the CDR3, the reference TRBV19 and TRBJ2-5 genes provide the residues; the full variable domain reads: DGGITQSPKYLFRKEGQNVTLSCEQNLNHDAMYWYRQDPGQGLRLIYYSQIVNDFQKGDIAEGYSVSREKKESFPLTVTSAQKNPTAFYLCASSTGKLAGGIQETQYFGPGTRLLVL.